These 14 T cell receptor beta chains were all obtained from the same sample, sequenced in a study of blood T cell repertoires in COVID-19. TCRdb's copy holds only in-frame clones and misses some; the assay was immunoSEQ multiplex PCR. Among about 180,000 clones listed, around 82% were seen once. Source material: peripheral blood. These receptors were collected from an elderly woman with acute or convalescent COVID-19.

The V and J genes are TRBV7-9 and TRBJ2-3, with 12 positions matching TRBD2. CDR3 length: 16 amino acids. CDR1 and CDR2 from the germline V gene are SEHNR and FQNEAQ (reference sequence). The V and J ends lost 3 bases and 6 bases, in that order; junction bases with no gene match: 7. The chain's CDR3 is CASSFGLAGGKDTQYF. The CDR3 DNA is TGTGCCAGCAGCTTTGGGCTAGCGGGGGGGAAGGATACGCAGTATTTT.

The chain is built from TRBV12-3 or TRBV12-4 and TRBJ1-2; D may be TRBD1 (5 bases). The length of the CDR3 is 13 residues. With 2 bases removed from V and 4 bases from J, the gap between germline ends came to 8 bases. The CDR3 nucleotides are TGTGCCAGCAGTTTAAGACAGACCTATGGCTACACCTTC. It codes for CASSLRQTYGYTF.

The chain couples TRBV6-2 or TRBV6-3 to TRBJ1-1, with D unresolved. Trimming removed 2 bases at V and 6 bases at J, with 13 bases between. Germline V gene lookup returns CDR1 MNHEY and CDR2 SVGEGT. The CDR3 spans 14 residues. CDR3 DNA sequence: TGTGCCAGCAGTTACCCGCCGGTCATTTCTGAAGCTTTCTTT. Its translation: CASSYPPVISEAFF.

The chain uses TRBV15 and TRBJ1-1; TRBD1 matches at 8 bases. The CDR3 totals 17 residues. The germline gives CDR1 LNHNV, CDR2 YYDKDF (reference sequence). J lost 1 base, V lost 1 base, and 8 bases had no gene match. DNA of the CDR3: TGTGCCACCAGCAGAGGACAGGGGAGGGCCAAGAACACTGAAGCTTTCTTT. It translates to CATSRGQGRAKNTEAFF.

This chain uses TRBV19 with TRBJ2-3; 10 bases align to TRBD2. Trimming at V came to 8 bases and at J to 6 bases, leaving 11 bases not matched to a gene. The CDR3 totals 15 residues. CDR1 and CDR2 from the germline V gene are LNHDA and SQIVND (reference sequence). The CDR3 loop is CASRFLAGEGDTQYF. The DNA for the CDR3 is TGTGCCAGTCGCTTTCTAGCGGGGGAAGGTGATACGCAGTATTTT.

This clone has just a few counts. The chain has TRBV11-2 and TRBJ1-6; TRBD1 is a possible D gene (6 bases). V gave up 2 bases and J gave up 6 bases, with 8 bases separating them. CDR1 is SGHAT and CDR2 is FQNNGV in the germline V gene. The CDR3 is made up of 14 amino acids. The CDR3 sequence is CASSLSQGNSPLHF. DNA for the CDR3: TGTGCCAGCAGCTTATCACAGGGTAATTCACCCCTCCACTTT.

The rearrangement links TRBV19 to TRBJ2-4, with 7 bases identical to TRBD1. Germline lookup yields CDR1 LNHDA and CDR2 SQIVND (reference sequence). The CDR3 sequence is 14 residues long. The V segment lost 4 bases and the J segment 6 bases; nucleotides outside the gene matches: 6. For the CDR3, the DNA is TGTGCCAGTAGTACCGACAGGGTAGGAAACATTCAGTACTTC. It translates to CASSTDRVGNIQYF.

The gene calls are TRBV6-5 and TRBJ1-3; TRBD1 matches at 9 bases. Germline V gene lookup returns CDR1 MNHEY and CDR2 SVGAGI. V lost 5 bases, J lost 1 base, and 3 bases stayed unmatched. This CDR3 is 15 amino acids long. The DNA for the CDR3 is TGTGCCAGCAGTCGGGACAGGGAATCTGGAAACACCATATATTTT. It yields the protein CASSRDRESGNTIYF.

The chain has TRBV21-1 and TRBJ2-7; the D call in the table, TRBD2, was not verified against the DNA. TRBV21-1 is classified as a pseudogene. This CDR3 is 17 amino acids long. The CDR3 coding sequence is TGTGCCAGCAGCAAAGGCCCTCGTAGCGGGAGGGCCCACGAGCAGTACTTC. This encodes CASSKGPRSGRAHEQYF.

The CDR3: CASSLVGRSGGGHETQYF. The CDR3 coding sequence is TGTGCCAGCAGCTTGGTAGGTCGGTCGGGAGGAGGTCACGAGACCCAGTACTTC. V and J are TRBV5-6 and TRBJ2-5; 7 bases agree with TRBD2. CDR3 length: 18 amino acids. In germline, CDR1 is SGHDT, CDR2 YYEEEE. After removal of 0 bases from V and 5 bases from J, the junction contained 16 bases not matched to a gene.

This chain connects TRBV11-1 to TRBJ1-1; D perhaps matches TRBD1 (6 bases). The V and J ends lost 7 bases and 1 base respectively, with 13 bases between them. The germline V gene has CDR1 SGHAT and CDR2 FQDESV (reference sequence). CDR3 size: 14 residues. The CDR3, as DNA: TGTGCCAGCAACCCCGGGACACCGAACACTGAAGCTTTCTTT. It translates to CASNPGTPNTEAFF.

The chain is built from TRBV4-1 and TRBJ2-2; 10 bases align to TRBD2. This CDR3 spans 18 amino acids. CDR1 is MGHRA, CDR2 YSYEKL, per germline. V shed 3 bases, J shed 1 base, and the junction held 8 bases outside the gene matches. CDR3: CASSHRTSGDLNTGELFF. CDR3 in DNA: TGCGCCAGCAGCCATAGAACTAGCGGGGACTTGAACACCGGGGAGCTGTTTTTT.

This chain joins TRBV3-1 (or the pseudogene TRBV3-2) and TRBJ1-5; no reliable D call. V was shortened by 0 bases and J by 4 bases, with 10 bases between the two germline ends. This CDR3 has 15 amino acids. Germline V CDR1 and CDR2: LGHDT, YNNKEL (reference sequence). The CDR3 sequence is CASSQDSSVNQPQHF. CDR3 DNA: TGTGCCAGCAGCCAAGATAGTTCCGTAAATCAGCCCCAGCATTTT.

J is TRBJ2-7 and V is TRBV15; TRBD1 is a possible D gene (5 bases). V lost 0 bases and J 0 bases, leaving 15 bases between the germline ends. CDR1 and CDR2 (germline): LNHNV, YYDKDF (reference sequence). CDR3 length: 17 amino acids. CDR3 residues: CATSRDPPTGTSYEQYF. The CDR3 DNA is TGTGCCACCAGCAGAGATCCCCCAACAGGCACCTCCTACGAGCAGTACTTC.